This passage covers 8 T cell receptor beta chains from one sample sequenced in a study of response to subunit inactivated influenza vaccine listed by TCRdb under 2018. Library generation was performed with RT-PCR. The sequencing machine was an Illumina HiSeq 2500. TCRdb redid the processing of the public reads, applying fastp at Q25 and MiXCR, and retained in-frame beta chains. CDR3 protein sequences are deduplicated, and each keeps its most common genes and DNA. The sample table holds about 520,000 distinct CDR3 sequences, of which approximately 24% were seen once. The ten biggest clones cover over 1.5% of the sample. The sequencing here drew on CD4+ T cells sorted from PBMCs, taken less than 6 days after vaccination. These receptors came from a man over 45 who received an inactivated influenza vaccine. Donor details come from another sample of the same person, matched by shared clones.

This chain connects TRBV2 to TRBJ1-5; D gene uncertain. Looked up from germline, CDR1 is SNHLY and CDR2 is FYNNEI. The V gene lost 3 bases and the J gene lost 10 bases, with 13 bases spanning the gap. The CDR3 has 13 residues. In DNA, the CDR3 is TGTGCCAGCAGTGACGCATATATCAGCCCCCAGCATTTT. This codes for CASSDAYISPQHF.

This clonotype was seen a handful of times. V and J are TRBV5-1 and TRBJ1-2; 7 nucleotides match TRBD1. Germline values: CDR1 SGHRS, CDR2 YFSETQ. CDR3 length: 16 amino acids. Trimming took 2 bases from V and 4 from J; bases not matched to a gene: 11. In nucleotides, the CDR3 is TGCGCCAGCAGCTTAACTACACAGGGGATCAGCTATGGCTACACCTTC. Protein product: CASSLTTQGISYGYTF. The full variable domain, with the rest looked up from reference TRBV5-1 and TRBJ1-2, is KAGVTQTPRYLIKTRGQQVTLSCSPISGHRSVSWYQQTPGQGLQFLFEYFSETQRNKGNFPGRFSGRQFSNSRSEMNVSTLELGDSALYLCASSLTTQGISYGYTFGSGTRLTVV.

This clonotype was observed once. The chain combines TRBV20-1 with TRBJ1-1; D perhaps matches TRBD1 (6 bases). In germline, CDR1 is DFQATT, CDR2 SNEGSKA (reference sequence). The V end lost 0 bases, the J end lost 2 bases, and 10 bases lay between the germline ends. CDR3 length: 14 amino acids. The chain's CDR3 is CSAREPTGNTEAFF. CDR3 DNA sequence: TGCAGTGCTAGAGAGCCGACAGGTAACACTGAAGCTTTCTTT.

J is TRBJ2-2 and V is TRBV7-9; D unclear. V was cut by 1 base and J by 1 base, with 10 bases left in between. Germline V CDR1 and CDR2: SEHNR, FQNEAQ (reference sequence). This CDR3 has 16 residues. The DNA for the CDR3 is TGTGCCAGCAGCTTAGGGGCCCTAAGGAACACCGGGGAGCTGTTTTTT. Translated: CASSLGALRNTGELFF.

Only a few counts were recorded for this clonotype. The V call is TRBV7-9, the J call TRBJ2-1; no clear D gene. This CDR3 has 13 amino acids. Trimming removed 5 bases from V and 5 bases from J, with 10 bases in between. The V gene's germline CDR1 is SEHNR and CDR2 FQNEAQ (reference sequence). The CDR3 is CASSRGTDNEQFF. The CDR3 DNA is TGTGCCAGCAGCCGCGGAACGGACAATGAGCAGTTCTTC.

V gene TRBV6-1 combines with J gene TRBJ2-3, with 7 bases identical to TRBD2. The V gene's germline CDR1 is MNHNS and CDR2 SASEGT. CDR3 length: 15 amino acids. Trimming at V came to 6 bases and at J to 2 bases, leaving 8 bases not matched to a gene. This chain's CDR3 is CASRPVGTNTDTQYF. The CDR3 DNA sequence: TGTGCCAGCAGGCCAGTAGGGACTAACACAGATACGCAGTATTTT.

In this sample, this clonotype turned up a few times. The chain couples TRBV12-3 or TRBV12-4 to TRBJ1-4; 9 bases fit TRBD1. The CDR3 sequence is 14 residues long. V lost 5 bases, J lost 7 bases, and 5 bases stayed unmatched. The CDR3 sequence is CASSLDRGGEKLFF. CDR3 in DNA: TGTGCCAGCAGTCTTGACAGGGGGGGTGAAAAACTGTTTTTT.

This clonotype is a singleton in its sample. The genes are TRBV4-1 and TRBJ2-5, with D possibly TRBD1 on 5 matching bases. Deletions cut 1 base from V and 7 bases from J, with 10 bases between. This CDR3 contains 13 residues. Germline values: CDR1 MGHRA, CDR2 YSYEKL. CDR3 in DNA: TGCGCCAGCAGCCAAGGGGGCTCCATGACCCAGTACTTC. Protein: CASSQGGSMTQYF.